This T cell receptor beta chain was observed in a study of siplizumab effects on memory and regulatory T cells (dated by TCRdb to about 2019). As for the study more broadly: Across eight responder-stimulator pairs, mixed lymphocyte reactions were run in pairs, roughly 1 with siplizumab at approximately 0.96 ug/mL and roughly 1 without drug. The study looked at the effect of siplizumab, an anti-CD2 antibody, on alloreactive T-cell subsets in allogeneic mixed lymphocyte reactions made from human PBMCs.

Details on this clone: Its antigen target is currently unknown. Within one base of it there is no much larger clone, and no base qualities were kept.

Overall study results and their limits: Unstimulated naive T cells appeared more diverse than memory T cells, and naive cells seemed to contribute substantially to the alloresponse. The cumulative frequency of alloreactive sequences traceable to unstimulated CD4+ memory T cells was significantly reduced by siplizumab. Whether proliferating Tregs from siplizumab cultures were suppressive was not functionally confirmed. Roughly 80-97% of proliferating CD4+ or CD8+ clones could not be assigned a naive or memory phenotype. Among mappable alloreactive CD4+ clones, the Treg-derived fraction averaged around 69% with siplizumab versus 25% to 30% in control reactions. Sequences below about 10^-5 frequency were poorly captured, so only a minor fraction of alloreactive clones could be mapped to unstimulated subsets.

Cells from the mixed lymphocyte reactions were cocultured for 6 days at 37 degrees C. After responder PBMCs were labelled with CFSE and stimulator PBMCs with Violet Dye, the two populations were combined at a 1:1 ratio. Sorted unstimulated T cells, along with proliferating T cells recovered from mixed lymphocyte reactions, underwent TCRbeta CDR3 sequencing. Fresh whole blood from more than 8 HLA-typed healthy donors was used as the source from which PBMCs were isolated. Proliferating CFSE-low responder T cells were FACS-sorted after the mixed lymphocyte reaction for TCR sequencing. Trimming at the junction amounts to 3 bases on V and 4 bases on J, and the germline ends lie 16 bases apart. The CDR3, from cysteine to phenylalanine, totals 15 residues. CDR3 DNA is the only sequence kept; it has 45 bases, read in frame from the first base. The germline V gene provides CDR1 SNHLY and CDR2 FYNNEI. Libraries were prepared through the immunoSEQ multiplex PCR assay. About 9.9 x 10^4 TCR templates per sample were assayed by the deep sequencing platform. Genomic DNA extracted from sorted T cells was used for TCRbeta CDR3 sequencing. As for the authors' bioinformatics: The R programming language was used for clonal analysis of the TCRbeta CDR3 data. Alloreactive CD4+ and CD8+ clones were defined by comparing unstimulated samples with post-reaction CFSE-low samples. Regulatory or non-regulatory origin of alloreactive CD4+ clones was assigned by matching sequences to the sorted unstimulated Treg and non-Treg repertoires. TCRdb re-hosts the immuneACCESS table, in-frame sequences only. Its copies lack some clones; in the studies checked, an unresolved V gene accounts for under half of them, and the cause for the rest is not known. V and J calls and clone size come straight from that table; D and trimming were deduced from the DNA. In all, the sample holds approximately 5,000 clones, and 45% to 50% of those were seen once. About 83% of the sample comes from the top ten.

The receptor was isolated from a human donor in good health; the cells came from an allogeneic mixed lymphocyte reaction. Some clones in this sample may be carry-over from other donors' samples. The chain is assembled from TRBV2 and TRBJ2-7; the best D guess is TRBD2, with 5 bases matching. Sequenced sample: CFSE-low (dividing) CD8+ T cells sorted from an allogeneic mixed lymphocyte reaction. The CDR3 corresponds to CASSESGKGEYEQYF. In nucleotide form, the sequence is TGTGCCAGCAGTGAGTCGGGGAAAGGAGAATACGAGCAGTACTTC.